The clone carrying this TCR beta chain was seen ten or more times. Libraries of bulk TCR were made by previously described methods (with listed TCR primers). TCRdb used MiXCR to reprocess the PCR reads, holding one entry per CDR3 protein. The table shows around 480,000 distinct CDR3 sequences, with about a fifth occurring only once. Trimming took off 5 bases at V and 1 base at J, with 11 bases between the two ends. This CDR3 has 13 amino acids. The germline gives CDR1 GTSNPN, CDR2 SVGIG (reference sequence). The data derive from a study of molecular identifiers for immune sequencing clone quantification.

Sequencing was performed on naive CD8+ T cells from blood, with Jurkat cell RNA spiked in. Subset here: FACS-sorted CD8+CD4-CCR7+CD45RA+ naive T cells. The sequence was obtained from a human donor in good health. Some libraries in this study had Jurkat cell RNA spiked in. The rearrangement links TRBV30 to TRBJ1-1; D is unclear. The CDR3: CAWEREPNTEAFF. The CDR3 DNA reads TGTGCCTGGGAGCGGGAGCCGAACACTGAAGCTTTCTTT.